This TCR beta chain was sequenced during a study of cytomegalovirus exposure and HLA in healthy donors. V lost 3 bases, J lost 6 bases, and 20 bases lay in between. The CDR3 length is 16 residues. Germline V gives CDR1 GTSNPN, CDR2 SVGIG (reference sequence). PCR involved 60 Vbeta and 13 Jbeta primers. Libraries were prepared by immunoSEQ multiplex PCR; TCRdb keeps only in-frame clonotypes and omits some of them. The sample has 90,000 to 120,000 clones, around 85% seen once. The chain joins TRBV30 to TRBJ2-2, with TRBD1 as a possible D gene (6 bases). The sample consisted of PBMCs. The TCR sequence derives from a man in his thirties or forties in good health and CMV-seronegative. The CDR3, as DNA: TGTGCCTGGAGAGCCCTGAAACAGGGAATCCCCGGGGAGCTGTTTTTT. This gives the protein CAWRALKQGIPGELFF.